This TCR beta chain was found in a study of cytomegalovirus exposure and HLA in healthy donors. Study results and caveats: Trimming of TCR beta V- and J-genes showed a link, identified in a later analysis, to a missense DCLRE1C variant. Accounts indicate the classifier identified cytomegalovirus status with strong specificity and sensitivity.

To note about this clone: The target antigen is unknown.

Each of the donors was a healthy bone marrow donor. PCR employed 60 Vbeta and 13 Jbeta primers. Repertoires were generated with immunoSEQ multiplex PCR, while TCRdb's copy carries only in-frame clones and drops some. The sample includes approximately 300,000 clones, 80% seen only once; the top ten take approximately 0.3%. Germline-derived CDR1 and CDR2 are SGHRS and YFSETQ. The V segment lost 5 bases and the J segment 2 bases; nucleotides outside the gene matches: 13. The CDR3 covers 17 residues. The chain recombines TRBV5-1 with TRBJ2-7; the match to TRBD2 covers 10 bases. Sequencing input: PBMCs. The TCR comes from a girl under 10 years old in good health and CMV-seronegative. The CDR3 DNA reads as TGCGCCAGCAGTCAGACTAGCGGGTACCGTAGGACCTACGAGCAGTACTTC. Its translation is CASSQTSGYRRTYEQYF.